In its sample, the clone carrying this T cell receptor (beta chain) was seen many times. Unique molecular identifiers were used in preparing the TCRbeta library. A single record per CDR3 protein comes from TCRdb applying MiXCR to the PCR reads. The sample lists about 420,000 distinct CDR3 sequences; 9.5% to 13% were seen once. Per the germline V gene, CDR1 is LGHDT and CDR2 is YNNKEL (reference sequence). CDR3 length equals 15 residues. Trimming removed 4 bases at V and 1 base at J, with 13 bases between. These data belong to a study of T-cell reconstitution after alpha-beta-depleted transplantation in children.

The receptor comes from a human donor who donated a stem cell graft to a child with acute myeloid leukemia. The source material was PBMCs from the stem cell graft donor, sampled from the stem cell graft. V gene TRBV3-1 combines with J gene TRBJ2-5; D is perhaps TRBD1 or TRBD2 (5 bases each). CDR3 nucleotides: TGTGCCAGCAGCCTCGCATCCGGGGCCCAAGAGACCCAGTACTTC. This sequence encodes CASSLASGAQETQYF.